A single sample is the source of the 5 T cell receptor beta chains below, sequenced in a study of identifying expanded T cells in peripheral blood. Method: immunoSEQ multiplex PCR; TCRdb's copy keeps in-frame clones and lacks some. The table records tens of thousands of clones, 70% to 90% of them present only once. Sequencing was done on a sample of blood. These TCRs come from a person aged 18 to 75 in good health.

The V call is TRBV7-3, the J call TRBJ2-2; no definite D call. The CDR3 is 14 amino acids. Per germline, CDR1 SGHTA and CDR2 FQGTGA. V lost 1 base to trimming and J lost 4 bases, with 7 bases between them. The DNA for the CDR3 is TGTGCCAGCAGCTTAATAGGTCCCACCGGGGAGCTGTTTTTT. This codes for CASSLIGPTGELFF.

This chain uses TRBV4-3 with TRBJ1-2, with D perhaps matching TRBD1 (6 bases). CDR1 is LGHNA and CDR2 is YSLEER in the germline V gene. The length of the CDR3 is 15 residues. Trimming left V 0 bases short and J 7 bases short, with 15 bases between. The CDR3 loop reads CASSQEQGLMGGYTF. CDR3 sequence (DNA): TGCGCCAGCAGCCAAGAACAGGGACTGATGGGTGGCTACACCTTC.

V and J are TRBV18 and TRBJ1-1, with D unresolved. From germline, CDR1 is KGHSH and CDR2 LQKENI. CDR3 length: 13 amino acids. Trimming shortened V by 1 base and J by 1 base, and 4 bases separated the two germline ends. This chain's CDR3 is CASSPLANTEAFF. The CDR3 DNA reads as TGTGCCAGCTCACCACTGGCGAACACTGAAGCTTTCTTT.

The chain combines TRBV6-5 with TRBJ1-1; 7 bases map to TRBD1. This CDR3 is built from 15 residues. Germline CDR1 and CDR2: MNHEY and SVGAGI. V shed 4 bases and J 1 base; nucleotides not matched to a gene: 6. In DNA form, the CDR3 reads TGTGCCAGCAGTTTTCACAGGGGTGGGAACACTGAAGCTTTCTTT. Residues: CASSFHRGGNTEAFF.

This chain joins TRBV7-6 and TRBJ2-1; D gene ambiguous. The V gene's germline CDR1 is SGHVS and CDR2 FNYEAQ. The V end lost 5 bases, the J end lost 3 bases, and 8 bases lay between the germline ends. The length of the CDR3 is 13 residues. Here the CDR3 reads CASSPDHYNEQFF. In DNA form, the CDR3 reads TGTGCCAGCAGCCCTGACCACTACAATGAGCAGTTCTTC.